This entry lists 20 T cell receptor beta chains sequenced from one sample in a study of identical twins. In TCRdb, the 5' RACE reads were re-called with MiXCR into one record per CDR3 protein. The data hold approximately 1.8 million distinct CDR3 sequences, with less than 40% observed a single time. Sample: cord blood. All receptors come from a newborn girl in good health.

This clonotype turned up a few times. The CDR3 loop is CSGHRANTGELFF. CDR3 coding DNA: TGCAGCGGGCACAGGGCTAACACCGGGGAGCTGTTTTTT. This chain connects TRBV29-1 to TRBJ2-2; the D gene is possibly TRBD1 (6 bases). In germline, CDR1 is SQVTM, CDR2 ANQGSEA. Trimming removed 7 bases from V and 2 bases from J, with 11 bases in between. The CDR3 is 13 amino acids.

The chain carries TRBV4-2 and TRBJ2-3; 15 positions match TRBD2. The length of the CDR3 is 20 residues. Per germline, CDR1 LGHNA and CDR2 YNFKEQ. V was clipped by 3 bases and J by 8 bases; unmatched bases: 18. The CDR3 protein is CASSHPPGLAGGPEGSTQYF. In nucleotides, the CDR3 is TGTGCCAGCAGCCATCCCCCAGGACTAGCGGGGGGGCCGGAGGGTAGTACGCAGTATTTT.

The chain recombines TRBV28 with TRBJ2-2; 14 positions agree with TRBD2. Germline CDR1 is MDHEN and CDR2 is SYDVKM. The CDR3 sequence is 17 residues long. With 5 bases clipped from V and 5 bases from J, the junction kept 7 bases outside the gene matches. The CDR3 bases are TGTGCCAGCAGTGACCGGACTAGCGGGAGGCGGACCGGGGAGCTGTTTTTT. Translated: CASSDRTSGRRTGELFF.

This clonotype has just one count. The chain has TRBV2 and TRBJ1-1; D may be TRBD1 (5 bases). The V gene lost 6 bases and the J gene lost 2 bases, with 13 bases spanning the gap. The germline gives CDR1 SNHLY, CDR2 FYNNEI. The CDR3 runs 14 residues. In DNA form, the CDR3 reads TGTGCCAGCAGGTCGACAGTGGTAAACACTGAAGCTTTCTTT. Protein sequence: CASRSTVVNTEAFF.

The V gene is TRBV2, the J gene TRBJ1-5; unclear D gene. The CDR3 sequence is 14 residues long. Per germline, CDR1 SNHLY and CDR2 FYNNEI. V shed 7 bases and J shed 7 bases, with 17 bases lying between them. As DNA, the CDR3 is TGTGCCAGCAACGGAGGACGCCTCGGGCAGCCCCAGCATTTT. Encoded protein: CASNGGRLGQPQHF.

The chain employs TRBV4-1 and TRBJ1-3; no clear D. Between the trimmed V and J ends, which lost 2 bases and 4 bases, there was a span of 12 bases. The CDR3 has 15 amino acids. Germline V gene data show CDR1 as MGHRA and CDR2 as YSYEKL. The CDR3 loop reads CASSQLVVGGNTIYF. The CDR3 DNA reads as TGCGCCAGCAGCCAACTGGTGGTAGGCGGAAACACCATATATTTT.

The chain combines TRBV20-1 with TRBJ1-5; D uncertain. The CDR3 contains 12 residues. With 7 bases removed from V and 4 bases from J, the gap between germline ends came to 11 bases. CDR1 and CDR2 from the germline V gene are DFQATT and SNEGSKA (reference sequence). The CDR3 nucleotides read TGCAGTGTTCTCAGGACGAATCAGCCCCAGCATTTT. Protein: CSVLRTNQPQHF.

The sample holds many counts of this clonotype. This chain uses TRBV27 with TRBJ2-7; no clear D gene. The V gene's germline CDR1 is MNHEY and CDR2 SMNVEV (reference sequence). CDR3 size: 14 residues. The ends were cut back, 6 bases at V and 0 bases at J, with 12 bases in the middle. The CDR3 DNA is TGTGCCAGCAGCCGGATCTTTGACTCCTACGAGCAGTACTTC. Protein: CASSRIFDSYEQYF.

In this sample, this clonotype turned up once. The chain combines TRBV21-1 with TRBJ1-5; the DNA was not compared with TRBD1, the D call given in the table. TRBV21-1 is an annotated pseudogene. There are 16 residues in the CDR3. CDR3 sequence: CASSKDRGNRNQPQHF. The CDR3 DNA reads as TGTGCCAGCAGCAAAGACAGGGGAAACCGCAATCAGCCCCAGCATTTT.

This clonotype was seen repeatedly, ten times or more. V is TRBV5-1 and J is TRBJ2-3; 7 bases align to TRBD1. The germline V gene has CDR1 SGHRS and CDR2 YFSETQ. The V gene end was trimmed by 0 bases and the J gene end by 1 base; junction bases not matched to a gene: 2. CDR3 length: 15 residues. Here the CDR3 DNA reads TGCGCCAGCAGCTTGGAAGGACAGGGCACAGATACGCAGTATTTT. Its protein product is CASSLEGQGTDTQYF. The full variable domain, in which reference TRBV5-1 and TRBJ2-3 provide the parts outside the CDR3, is KAGVTQTPRYLIKTRGQQVTLSCSPISGHRSVSWYQQTPGQGLQFLFEYFSETQRNKGNFPGRFSGRQFSNSRSEMNVSTLELGDSALYLCASSLEGQGTDTQYFGPGTRLTVL.

The rearrangement uses TRBV6-8 and TRBJ2-5; D is perhaps TRBD2 (5 bases). There are 16 residues in the CDR3. Deletions cut 4 bases from V and 6 bases from J, with 21 bases between. CDR1 is MNHGY, CDR2 SAAAGT, per germline. DNA for the CDR3: TGTGCCAGCAGTTCCCTCCAGAGGGTGGTCGGAAAGACCCAGTACTTC. Translation: CASSSLQRVVGKTQYF.

This chain uses TRBV20-1 with TRBJ2-7, with 11 bases lining up with TRBD2. This CDR3 comprises 15 residues. The V gene's germline CDR1 is DFQATT and CDR2 SNEGSKA (reference sequence). J gave up 4 bases and V 0 bases, and 5 bases lay outside the gene matches. CDR3 region: CSARDETSGAYEQYF. CDR3 nucleotides: TGCAGTGCTAGAGATGAGACTAGCGGGGCTTACGAGCAGTACTTC.

CDR3 sequence (DNA): TGTGCCAGCAGCCAGGACATTAGCGGGAGTTCCCTCAACGAGCAGTACTTC. Its protein product is CASSQDISGSSLNEQYF. The J gene is TRBJ2-7, the V gene TRBV3-1, with 9 bases lining up with TRBD2. CDR3 length: 17 amino acids. J was trimmed by 5 bases and V by 3 bases; bases with no gene match: 14. Germline V CDR1 and CDR2: LGHDT, YNNKEL (reference sequence).

The rearrangement links TRBV7-2 to TRBJ2-5, with a weak D call TRBD2 (5 bases). Trimming left V 8 bases short and J 11 bases short, with 21 bases between. The CDR3 runs to 13 residues. Germline values: CDR1 SGHTA, CDR2 FQGNSA. Written as DNA, the CDR3 is TGTGCCAGCTTAGGCTGGGAGTCTAGGGAGCAGTACTTC. It is translated as CASLGWESREQYF.

This clonotype has just a few counts. This CDR3 is CASSLGSGGGAYEQYF. As DNA, the CDR3 is TGTGCCAGCAGCTTGGGTAGCGGGGGAGGGGCCTACGAGCAGTACTTC. V usage is TRBV7-2 and J usage is TRBJ2-7; 9 bases map to TRBD2. From germline, CDR1 is SGHTA and CDR2 FQGNSA. Trimming removed 3 bases from V and 2 bases from J; junction bases left unmatched: 8. The CDR3 spans 16 residues.

This clonotype was recorded many times. The chain employs TRBV12-3 or TRBV12-4 and TRBJ2-4; 7 positions match TRBD1. The CDR3 is 14 amino acids. J was trimmed by 3 bases and V by 3 bases; bases with no gene match: 2. CDR3 in DNA: TGTGCCAGCAGTTTCGACAGGGTCAAAAACATTCAGTACTTC. It codes for CASSFDRVKNIQYF.

There are a few counts of this clonotype. The chain couples TRBV9 to TRBJ1-2, with a weak D call TRBD1 (5 bases). Trimming shortened V by 0 bases and J by 0 bases, and 9 bases separated the two germline ends. The CDR3 length is 15 residues. Germline V gene lookup returns CDR1 SGDLS and CDR2 YYNGEE. The CDR3 protein is CASSVGGLANYGYTF. In DNA form, the CDR3 reads TGTGCCAGCAGCGTAGGGGGCCTAGCTAACTATGGCTACACCTTC.

The chain is built from TRBV6-5 and TRBJ2-2; a possible D gene is TRBD1 (6 bases). This CDR3 is built from 17 residues. Trimming took 0 bases from V and 7 from J, leaving 18 bases between them. Germline V CDR1 and CDR2: MNHEY, SVGAGI. DNA for the CDR3: TGTGCCAGCAGTTACTCTGGTCAGGGCTGGGACATCGGGGAGCTGTTTTTT. It specifies CASSYSGQGWDIGELFF.

In this sample, this clonotype turned up a few times. The V gene is TRBV4-2, the J gene TRBJ1-1; 10 bases match TRBD1. The ends lost 5 bases at V and 1 base at J; junction bases unmatched: 4. Per the germline V gene, CDR1 is LGHNA and CDR2 is YNFKEQ. The CDR3 totals 15 residues. The CDR3 DNA follows: TGTGCCAGCAGCAGACAGGGGGCTAGGAACACTGAAGCTTTCTTT. This gives the protein CASSRQGARNTEAFF.

Regarding this clonotype: A much larger clone sits a single nucleotide away, making a read error possible. The chain has TRBV9 and TRBJ1-1; D unresolved. V lost 8 bases to trimming and J lost 1 base, with 15 bases between them. CDR1 and CDR2 from the germline V gene are SGDLS and YYNGEE. This CDR3 is built from 14 residues. The CDR3: CASARAMQNTEAFF. In nucleotides, the CDR3 is TGTGCCAGTGCGAGGGCCATGCAGAACACTGAAGCTTTCTTT.